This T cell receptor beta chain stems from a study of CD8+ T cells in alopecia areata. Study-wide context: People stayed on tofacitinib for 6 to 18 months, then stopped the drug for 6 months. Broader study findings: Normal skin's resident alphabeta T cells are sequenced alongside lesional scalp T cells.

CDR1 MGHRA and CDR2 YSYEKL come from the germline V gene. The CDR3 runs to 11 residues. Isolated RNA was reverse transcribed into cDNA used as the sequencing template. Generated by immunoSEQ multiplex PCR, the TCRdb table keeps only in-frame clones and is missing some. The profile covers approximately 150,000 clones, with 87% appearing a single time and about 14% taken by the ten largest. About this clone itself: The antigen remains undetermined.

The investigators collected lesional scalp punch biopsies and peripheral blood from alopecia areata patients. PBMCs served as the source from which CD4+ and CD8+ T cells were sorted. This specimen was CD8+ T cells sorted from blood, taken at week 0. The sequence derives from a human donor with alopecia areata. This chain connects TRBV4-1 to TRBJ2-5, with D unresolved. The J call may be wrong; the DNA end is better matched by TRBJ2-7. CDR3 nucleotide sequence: TGCGCCAGCAGCCAGGATCACGAGCAGTACTTC. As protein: CASSQDHEQYF.